This T cell receptor (beta chain) was observed in a study of early T cells in non-severe SARS-CoV-2 infection. Across the whole study: Sequencing of unsorted whole blood was done on bulk RNA, leaving chains unpaired.

The CDR3 runs 15 residues. Trimming removed 6 bases from V and 2 bases from J, with 14 bases in between. Germline V gene data show CDR1 as MNHEY and CDR2 as SVGAGI. Study results and limitations: Database matching using VDJdb favored anti-spike CD8 responses, with private and CD4 specificities left missing.

This clonotype has only a few counts. Its antigen is still unknown. Individual cDNA molecules each received unique molecular identifiers attached to them. TCRdb re-derived calls from the 5' RACE reads in MiXCR, one entry per CDR3 protein. The sample lists about 70,000 distinct CDR3 sequences, roughly 4.6% occurring once. The sequence was obtained from an adult who was a healthcare worker with PCR-confirmed SARS-CoV-2 infection or an uninfected control (not recorded which). The donor label of this sample is uncertain. The gene calls are TRBV6-5 and TRBJ1-3; TRBD1 is a possible D gene (5 bases). The sequencing here drew on whole blood, taken at baseline. The CDR3 sequence: CASRPETGAGNTIYF. The CDR3 DNA follows: TGTGCCAGCAGACCCGAAACAGGCGCTGGAAACACCATATATTTT.